A single sample is the source of the 6 T cell receptor beta chains below, sequenced in a study of T cells in Graves' hyperthyroidism and ophthalmopathy. Using RNA transcripts as the source, TCR beta CDR3 regions were amplified. First-round RT-PCR of the TCR CDR3 relied on the HTBI primer set. TCRdb fed the multiplex PCR reads into MiXCR, producing one record per CDR3 protein. The sample has 640,000 or so distinct CDR3 sequences, 12% to 15% seen once. Material: blood. The receptors come from a woman between 18 and 29 years old with Graves' ophthalmopathy.

This clonotype was recorded a few times. The chain uses TRBV24-1 and TRBJ2-5; the D call may be TRBD1 or TRBD2 (5 bases each). V was cut by 1 base and J by 5 bases, with 16 bases left in between. The CDR3 sequence is 16 residues long. CDR1 and CDR2 from the germline V gene are KGHDR and SFDVKD. The CDR3 loop reads CATSDLASKGFETQYF. Written as DNA, the CDR3 is TGTGCCACCAGTGATTTAGCTAGCAAGGGGTTTGAGACCCAGTACTTC.

In its sample, this clonotype was seen many times. The chain employs TRBV10-3 and TRBJ2-5, with TRBD2 identical over 15 bases. The CDR3 is 16 residues long. The V segment lost 5 bases and the J segment 5 bases; nucleotides outside the gene matches: 6. Germline assignment: CDR1 ENHRY and CDR2 SYGVKD. This CDR3 reads CAISNGLAGGKETQYF. The CDR3 DNA follows: TGTGCCATCAGTAACGGACTAGCGGGAGGGAAGGAGACCCAGTACTTC.

This clonotype came up many times. This chain joins TRBV28 and TRBJ1-1, with D perhaps TRBD1 (5 bases). CDR1 is MDHEN, CDR2 SYDVKM, per germline. Trimming left V 2 bases short and J 5 bases short, with 12 bases between. This CDR3 spans 14 amino acids. In DNA form, the CDR3 reads TGTGCCAGCAGTTTACCTCGGGGACGGACTGAAGCTTTCTTT. Translated: CASSLPRGRTEAFF.

V usage is TRBV7-9 and J usage is TRBJ2-7, with 9 bases matching TRBD1. The CDR3 is made up of 15 amino acids. The germline CDR1 and CDR2 sequences are SEHNR and FQNEAQ (reference sequence). J gave up 7 bases and V 6 bases, and 13 bases lay outside the gene matches. CDR3 residues: CASRGGQGERGEQYF. The CDR3, as DNA: TGTGCCAGCAGGGGGGGACAGGGCGAGAGAGGGGAGCAGTACTTC.

This clonotype has just a few counts. This chain connects TRBV9 to TRBJ2-4, with a tentative D call TRBD2 (6 bases). Per germline, CDR1 SGDLS and CDR2 YYNGEE. V was pared by 0 bases and J by 1 base, with 14 bases between. This CDR3 contains 17 residues. The CDR3, as DNA: TGTGCCAGCAGCGTAGGAGGAGGGTTGGGGGCCAAAAACATTCAGTACTTC. It specifies CASSVGGGLGAKNIQYF.

This clonotype was detected a few times. This chain links TRBV19 with TRBJ2-7; D is ambiguous. The ends were cut back, 3 bases at V and 3 bases at J, with 9 bases in the middle. The V gene's germline CDR1 is LNHDA and CDR2 SQIVND (reference sequence). There are 13 residues in the CDR3. The CDR3 sequence is CASSMRRNYEQYF. The CDR3 region has the DNA TGTGCCAGTAGTATGCGCAGAAACTACGAGCAGTACTTC.